This T cell receptor (beta chain) emerged from a study of neoadjuvant anti-PD-1 for oral cavity cancer (dated by TCRdb to the early 2020s). For context, the study as a whole: Before undergoing curative-intent surgical resection, most patients got three to four biweekly nivolumab doses at 3 mg/kg. Patients who did not progress were given a fourth nivolumab dose at about day 43 and had definitive surgical resection on days 50-56. Under RECIST 1.1, patients with complete response, partial response or stable disease were classed as responders, and patients with progression were classed as non-responders. There were 11 to 13 patients in the parent correlative cohort, and the response rate was 33%. Study-wide findings and limitations: Higher pretreatment blood TCRbeta clonality and lower post-treatment tumor TCRbeta clonality were correlated with higher pretreatment blood Treg/Th17 ratios. After neoadjuvant nivolumab, T cell clonality (Gini index) in PBMCs was significantly higher in non-responders than in responders. Only a few patients per response group were included in the TCR analyses, and larger cohorts for validation were called for by the authors.

The CDR3 measures 17 amino acids from cysteine to phenylalanine. The CDR3 DNA has 51 bases and is translated from base 1. For deep sequencing, PBMC libraries mostly used roughly 0.5 ug of input genomic DNA, with six replicates for each sample. The immunoSEQ hsTCRbeta kit was used to prepare TCRbeta libraries, following the manufacturer's instructions. The completed libraries were mixed into a single pool at 3 nM, then sequenced with an Illumina NovaSeq 6000 S4 flow cell. The original methods were these. Raw data preprocessing and quality control were performed with the immunoSEQ Analyzer. The analysis was limited to productive rearrangements, and each clonotype was defined by a unique CDR3 amino acid sequence. Using the R package tcR, the researchers computed the Gini-Simpson index as their estimate of repertoire clonality. Student's t test was used to compare Gini indices, while Pearson correlation assessed associations with tumor size change. As stored in TCRdb, this immuneACCESS dataset retains in-frame rearrangements with V and J assigned. A fraction of the clones does not appear; measured against another copy, unresolved V genes explain less than half of the discrepancy, and the remainder lacks a known reason. V, J and clone size derive from that table, while D and trimming were established from the DNA sequence. The sample table holds roughly 68,000 clones, of which 80% to 90% were seen once. In total, the top ten clones hold more than 2.5% of the sample.

On this clone itself: The specificity of this receptor is unknown. No per-base quality is available; no much larger clone lies one base away.

The time point label here, explained by the study, means: after neoadjuvant nivolumab, at surgical resection. Patients had been newly diagnosed with stage II-IVA oral cavity squamous cell carcinoma, and no prior systemic or radiation treatment had been given to the patients. Everyone in the cohort had locally advanced, HPV-negative oral cavity squamous cell carcinoma. No culture maintenance or expansion was done, as the peripheral blood mononuclear cells went straight to analysis. Samples came from a longitudinal correlative study of a single-arm phase II trial of neoadjuvant nivolumab in oral cavity squamous cell carcinoma. Subject-matched pre- and post-treatment PBMCs and tumors from three responders and three non-responders were subjected to genomic DNA-based TCRbeta sequencing. Peripheral blood mononuclear cells were drawn once before nivolumab treatment and a second time after treatment, when surgery took place. The Maxwell RSC DNA from Cells kit was used to isolate genomic DNA from PBMCs.

The sequencing here drew on PBMCs, taken after nivolumab (anti-PD-1) treatment. The sequence was obtained from a person aged 35-79 years with oral cavity squamous cell carcinoma. Rearrangement joined TRBV21-1 to TRBJ2-1; the table's D gene call, TRBD2, was not cross checked with the DNA. TRBV21-1 is noted as a pseudogene. The CDR3 here reads CASRKVLLAGDYNEQFF. The nucleotide sequence is TGTGCCAGCAGAAAAGTCCTCCTAGCGGGAGATTACAATGAGCAGTTCTTC.